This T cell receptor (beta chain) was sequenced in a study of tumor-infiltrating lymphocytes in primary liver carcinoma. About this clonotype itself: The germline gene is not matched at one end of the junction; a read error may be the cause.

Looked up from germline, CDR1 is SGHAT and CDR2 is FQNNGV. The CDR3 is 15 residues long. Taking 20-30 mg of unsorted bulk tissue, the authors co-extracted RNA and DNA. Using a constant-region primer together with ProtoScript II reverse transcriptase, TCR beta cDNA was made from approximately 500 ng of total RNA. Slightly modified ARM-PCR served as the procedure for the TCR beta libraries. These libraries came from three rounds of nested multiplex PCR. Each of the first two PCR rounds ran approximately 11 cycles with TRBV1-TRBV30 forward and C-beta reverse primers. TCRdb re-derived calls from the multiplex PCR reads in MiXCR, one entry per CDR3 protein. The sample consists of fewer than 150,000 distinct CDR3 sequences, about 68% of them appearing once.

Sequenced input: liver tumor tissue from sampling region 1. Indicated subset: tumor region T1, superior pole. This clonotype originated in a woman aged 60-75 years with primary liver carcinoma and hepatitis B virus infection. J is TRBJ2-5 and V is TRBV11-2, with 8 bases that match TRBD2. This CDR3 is CATSGGSSGAETQYF. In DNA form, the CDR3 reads TGTGCCACCAGCGGGGGTAGTTCCGGAGCAGAGACCCAGTACTTC. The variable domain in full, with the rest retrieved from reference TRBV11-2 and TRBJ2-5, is EAGVAQSPRYKIIEKRQSVAFWCNPISGHATLYWYQQILGQGPKLLIQFQNNGVVDDSQLPKDRFSAERLKGVDSTLKIQPAKLEDSAVYLCATSGGSSGAETQYFGPGTRLLVL.